The 7 T cell receptor beta chains given below trace back to one sample, sequenced in a study of cytomegalovirus exposure and HLA in healthy donors. It was with 60 Vbeta and 13 Jbeta primers that the PCR ran. Measured with immunoSEQ multiplex PCR; TCRdb has only the in-frame clones, and not every one. Of over 90,000 clones in the sample, about 73% were seen once. Specimen: PBMCs. The receptors come from a woman aged 45-65 years in good health and CMV-seropositive.

The DNA for the CDR3 is TGTGCCAGCAGCCCGCTCGGGGAGCCGGAGCAGTACTTC. Its translation: CASSPLGEPEQYF. This chain joins TRBV14 and TRBJ2-7; tentatively, D is TRBD2 (5 bases). Trimming took 4 bases from V and 7 from J, leaving 14 bases between them. The V gene's germline CDR1 is SGHDN and CDR2 FVKESK. CDR3 length: 13 residues.

J is TRBJ2-1 and V is TRBV7-2; no firm D call. The CDR3 runs to 15 residues. Deletions cut 5 bases from V and 2 bases from J, with 13 bases between. Germline V gene lookup returns CDR1 SGHTA and CDR2 FQGNSA. CDR3 bases: TGTGCCAGCAGCCTCGTCGTCAGCGCCTACAATGAGCAGTTCTTC. Translation gives CASSLVVSAYNEQFF. The entire variable domain, with the rest obtained from reference TRBV7-2 and TRBJ2-1, is as follows: GAGVSQSPSNKVTEKGKDVELRCDPISGHTALYWYRQSLGQGLEFLIYFQGNSAPDKSGLPSDRFSAERTGGSVSTLTIQRTQQEDSAVYLCASSLVVSAYNEQFFGPGTRLTVL.

This clone came up a few times. The J gene is TRBJ2-7, the V gene TRBV21-1; the tabulated D call, TRBD1, remains unverified against the DNA. TRBV21-1 is termed a pseudogene. This CDR3 has 19 amino acids. The CDR3 loop reads CASSLERLGQLPCSYEQYF. DNA for the CDR3: TGTGCCAGCAGCTTAGAACGGTTGGGGCAGCTCCCCTGCTCCTACGAGCAGTACTTC.

The V and J genes are TRBV10-3 and TRBJ2-5; 7 nucleotides align to TRBD2. V shed 7 bases and J 2 bases; nucleotides not matched to a gene: 4. The CDR3 length is 13 residues. CDR1 ENHRY and CDR2 SYGVKD come from the germline V gene. The CDR3 loop is CAITASGQETQYF. The CDR3 nucleotides read TGTGCCATCACGGCTAGCGGACAAGAGACCCAGTACTTC.

V is TRBV11-2 and J is TRBJ2-7, with D perhaps TRBD1 (6 bases). The V end lost 8 bases, the J end lost 2 bases, and 13 bases lay between the germline ends. From germline, CDR1 is SGHAT and CDR2 FQNNGV. This CDR3 spans 13 amino acids. CDR3 sequence: CASGLGQPYEQYF. CDR3 nucleotides: TGTGCCAGCGGATTGGGACAACCCTACGAGCAGTACTTC.

The J gene is TRBJ1-2, the V gene TRBV9; 7 bases are a match to TRBD1. Germline V gene lookup returns CDR1 SGDLS and CDR2 YYNGEE. V shed 3 bases, J shed 7 bases, and the junction held 6 bases outside the gene matches. This CDR3 contains 13 residues. CDR3 nucleotide sequence: TGTGCCAGCAGCGGACAGGGTTTGGGTGGCTACACCTTC. Amino acid sequence: CASSGQGLGGYTF.

This clone was seen a few times. V and J are TRBV9 and TRBJ1-2, with D possibly matching TRBD1 (6 bases). V lost 3 bases to trimming and J lost 4 bases, with 7 bases between them. The V gene's germline CDR1 is SGDLS and CDR2 YYNGEE. The CDR3 extends over 12 amino acids. CDR3 DNA sequence: TGTGCCAGCAGCGCAGGGGCCTATGGCTACACCTTC. Encoded protein: CASSAGAYGYTF.